Below, 10 T cell receptor beta chains from the same sample are listed, as sequenced in a study of T cells in Graves' hyperthyroidism and ophthalmopathy. Amplified regions were TCR beta CDR3 sequences from RNA transcripts. The HTBI set primed first-round TCR CDR3 RT-PCR. TCRdb redid the calling of the multiplex PCR reads with MiXCR, one entry per CDR3 protein. The sample contains fewer than 700,000 distinct CDR3 sequences, roughly 15% of which appear only once. Sequencing input: blood. The receptor source for this set is a woman in her 30s with Graves' hyperthyroidism.

This clonotype was seen at least ten times. V is TRBV7-2 and J is TRBJ1-2; perhaps TRBD1 as D (6 bases). In germline, CDR1 is SGHTA, CDR2 FQGNSA. Trimming removed 5 bases at V and 3 bases at J, with 10 bases between. The CDR3 covers 13 residues. CDR3 nucleotide sequence: TGTGCCAGCAGCGGGCCAGGGGACTATGGCTACACCTTC. Its protein product is CASSGPGDYGYTF.

Comments on this clonotype: Sequence at one end of the junction differs from germline and may be a read error. The rearrangement uses TRBV5-1 and TRBJ2-5; unclear D gene. The CDR3 spans 11 residues. CDR1 and CDR2 from the germline V gene are SGHRS and YFSETQ. CDR3 protein: CAGRQGETQYF. For the CDR3, the DNA is TGCGCCGGCAGGCAAGGAGAGACCCAGTACTTC.

V and J are TRBV20-1 and TRBJ2-1; D tentatively fits TRBD1 or TRBD2 (5 bases each). The CDR3 contains 14 residues. Germline V CDR1 and CDR2: DFQATT, SNEGSKA (reference sequence). The V and J ends lost 0 bases and 9 bases respectively, with 15 bases between them. CDR3 DNA sequence: TGCAGTGCTAGAGATCTCGGCAGGGCGGGTGAGCAGTTCTTC. The encoded protein is CSARDLGRAGEQFF.

This clonotype was seen a few times. The chain combines TRBV7-3 with TRBJ2-3; weak D call: TRBD2 (6 bases). The CDR3 has 17 amino acids. The V and J ends lost 1 base and 2 bases respectively, with 16 bases between them. The V gene's germline CDR1 is SGHTA and CDR2 FQGTGA. The CDR3 DNA reads TGTGCCAGCAGCTTAAGGGCGGGGCGCGCTTTCACAGATACGCAGTATTTT. Its translation: CASSLRAGRAFTDTQYF. The whole variable domain, filled in from reference TRBV7-3 and TRBJ2-3, reads GAGVSQTPSNKVTEKGKYVELRCDPISGHTALYWYRQSLGQGPEFLIYFQGTGAADDSGLPNDRFFAVRPEGSVSTLKIQRTERGDSAVYLCASSLRAGRAFTDTQYFGPGTRLTVL.

This clonotype occurred many times. This chain links TRBV28 with TRBJ2-7, with D perhaps matching TRBD2 (6 bases). There are 18 residues in the CDR3. The germline V gene has CDR1 MDHEN and CDR2 SYDVKM. Trimming took off 4 bases at V and 3 bases at J, with 25 bases between the two ends. The CDR3 coding sequence is TGTGCCAGCAGTTCCTCCCCCGCTGGACGGGAGCGTGACTACGAGCAGTACTTC. This sequence encodes CASSSSPAGRERDYEQYF.

This clonotype appeared a few times. The chain carries TRBV20-1 and TRBJ1-1, with D perhaps matching TRBD1 (5 bases). The germline V gene encodes CDR1 DFQATT and CDR2 SNEGSKA (reference sequence). V lost 0 bases to trimming and J lost 1 base, with 9 bases between them. The length of the CDR3 is 14 residues. This CDR3 is CSARDRRGNTEAFF. The DNA for the CDR3 is TGCAGTGCTAGAGATCGGAGGGGGAACACTGAAGCTTTCTTT.

This clonotype was seen at least ten times. The V and J genes are TRBV6-1 and TRBJ2-7; TRBD1 aligns across 9 bases. The germline V gene has CDR1 MNHNS and CDR2 SASEGT. The CDR3 extends over 12 amino acids. CDR3 residues: CTSGTGRYEQYF. CDR3 bases: TGTACCTCCGGGACAGGGAGGTACGAGCAGTACTTC.

This clonotype was recorded a few times. The chain joins TRBV5-6 to TRBJ1-1, with D possibly TRBD1 on 6 matching bases. Trimming stripped 4 bases from V and 6 bases from J, with 22 bases between. CDR3 length equals 16 residues. Germline values: CDR1 SGHDT, CDR2 YYEEEE. In DNA, the CDR3 is TGTGCCAGCAGCCCTACAGAGGGGGGGAAGATGGCTGAAGCTTTCTTT. Amino acid sequence: CASSPTEGGKMAEAFF.

The chain couples TRBV13 to TRBJ2-1, with TRBD2 identical over 7 bases. Germline V gives CDR1 PRHDT, CDR2 FYEKMQ (reference sequence). The CDR3 length is 15 residues. With 4 bases clipped from V and 4 bases from J, the junction kept 7 bases outside the gene matches. This CDR3 reads CASSSSSGVYNEQFF. The CDR3 nucleotides read TGTGCCAGCAGCTCCTCTAGCGGAGTATACAATGAGCAGTTCTTC.

As to this clonotype: Compared with germline, one end of the junction differs, possibly owing to a read error. The chain carries TRBV27 and TRBJ1-5; D unclear. The CDR3 sequence is 13 residues long. Germline CDR1 is MNHEY and CDR2 is SMNVEV (reference sequence). This chain's CDR3 is CACSLSINQPQHF. In DNA form, the CDR3 reads TGTGCCTGCAGTTTATCGATAAATCAGCCCCAGCATTTT.